This TCR beta chain emerged from a study of molecular identifiers for immune sequencing clone quantification. Across the study: Replicate runs used RNA from about 19,000 or 110,000 naive CD8 cells, which was split five ways into aliquots, and four of those aliquots were then sequenced.

Libraries of naive CD8 cells were prepared from roughly 18,000 to 920,000 sorted cells using 10%, 30% or 50% RNA. The CDR3 has 16 amino acids. Germline CDR1 and CDR2: MNHEY and SVGEGT. Using its own MiXCR run on the PCR reads, TCRdb lists one record per CDR3 protein. This table has 100,000 or so distinct CDR3 sequences, over 30% appearing once. Of note for this clonotype: At one end, the junction sequence differs from germline, possibly due to a read error.

The chain uses TRBV6-2 or TRBV6-3 and TRBJ1-4; D possibly corresponds to TRBD1 (5 bases). This sequence was found in a human donor in good health. Some libraries in this study had Jurkat cell RNA spiked in. What was sequenced was naive CD8+ T cells from blood, with Jurkat cell RNA spiked in. Subset indicated: FACS-sorted CD8+CD4-CCR7+CD45RA+ naive T cells. Written as DNA, the CDR3 is TGTGCCAGCAGACGACCGGGACCCCGCGCTAATGAAAAACTGTATTTT. Its translation: CASRRPGPRANEKLYF.